These T cell receptor beta chains were read from a single sample in a study of T cells in Graves' hyperthyroidism and ophthalmopathy. TCRdb processed the multiplex PCR reads anew with MiXCR; each CDR3 protein has one entry. The data contain about 350,000 distinct CDR3 sequences, 15% to 20% of them singletons. The sequenced sample consisted of blood. Receptor source: a woman aged 40 to 50 with Graves' ophthalmopathy. The CDR3 runs from the conserved cysteine through the conserved F or W. The D gene is left open where the match is weak. The listing skips clone size in some rows; elsewhere it reads once, few, many or a size class.

v_call	d_call	clone_size	j_call	cdr3_aa	cdr3_nt
TRBV29-1	NA	many	TRBJ1-1	CSVDNSMNTEAFF	TGCAGCGTTGATAACAGTATGAACACTGAAGCCTTCTTT
TRBV5-1	TRBD2	many	TRBJ2-4	CASSLEGSGRVKNIQYF	TGCGCCAGCAGCTTGGAAGGTAGCGGGAGGGTCAAAAACATTCAGTACTTC
TRBV6-2/TRBV6-3	TRBD1	many	TRBJ1-1	CASSYSTGTGDDTEAFF	TGTGCCAGCAGTTACTCGACAGGGACGGGCGATGACACTGAAGCTTTCTTT
TRBV11-2	TRBD1	many	TRBJ1-3	CASSRGTGKAGNTIYF	TGTGCCAGCAGCCGTGGGACAGGGAAAGCTGGAAACACCATATATTTT
TRBV6-1	NA	NA	TRBJ2-7	CASSNSGDPYEQYF	TGTGCCAGCAGCAACAGCGGAGATCCCTACGAGCAGTACTTC
TRBV11-2	NA	NA	TRBJ2-5	CASSLTQAQYF	TGTGCCAGCAGCTTAACGCAGGCTCAGTACTTC
TRBV5-1	NA	many	TRBJ2-6	CASSLAGSISGANVLTF	TGCGCCAGCAGCTTGGCGGGCTCCATCTCTGGGGCCAACGTCCTGACTTTC
TRBV6-1	TRBD1	NA	TRBJ1-1	CATAPRQGSTEASF	TGTGCCACCGCACCGCGACAGGGGAGCACTGAAGCTTCCTTT
TRBV20-1	NA	many	TRBJ2-5	CSAPDLYQETQYF	TGCAGTGCTCCCGACTTGTACCAAGAGACCCAGTACTTC
TRBV11-3	NA	many	TRBJ2-5	CASSLGGGRGLQETQYF	TGTGCCAGCAGCTTAGGAGGCGGCAGGGGTCTCCAAGAGACCCAGTACTTC
TRBV12-3/TRBV12-4	NA	NA	TRBJ2-4	CASTGSARGVQYF	TGTGCCAGCACCGGGTCAGCCAGGGGGGTTCAGTACTTC
TRBV6-2/TRBV6-3	TRBD1	many	TRBJ1-2	CASGGQGRYTF	TGTGCCAGCGGGGGACAGGGTCGGTACACCTTC
TRBV11-2	NA	many	TRBJ2-7	CASSLYPGAKYEQYF	TGTGCCAGCAGCTTATATCCAGGGGCGAAATACGAGCAGTACTTC
TRBV6-5	NA	many	TRBJ1-1	CASSYRETEAFF	TGTGCCAGCAGTTACAGGGAGACTGAAGCTTTCTTT
TRBV5-1	NA	many	TRBJ2-1	CASSESGFSYNEQFF	TGCGCCAGCAGCGAGAGCGGATTTTCCTACAATGAGCAGTTCTTC
TRBV27	NA	NA	TRBJ1-2	CASSLSSVYGYTF	TGTGCCAGCAGTTTGAGCTCGGTCTATGGCTACACCTTC